These 24 T cell receptor beta chains were all obtained from the same sample, sequenced in a study of monozygotic twins with cystic fibrosis. Generated by immunoSEQ multiplex PCR, the TCRdb table keeps only in-frame clones and is missing some. The sample lists just over 14,000 clones, about 85% occurring once. The sequenced material came from blood. The receptors originated from a boy between 10 and 17 years old with cystic fibrosis.

The chain employs TRBV11-2 and TRBJ1-1, with 7 bases matching TRBD1. Germline lookup yields CDR1 SGHAT and CDR2 FQNNGV. The CDR3 runs to 15 residues. Losses at the gene ends were 4 bases for V and 1 base for J; bases not matched to a gene: 6. CDR3 DNA: TGTGCCAGCAGCTCGTACAGGGGTCCGAACACTGAAGCTTTCTTT. Protein: CASSSYRGPNTEAFF.

The V call is TRBV7-9, the J call TRBJ1-1; TRBD1 might be the D (6 bases). The CDR3 is 11 amino acids. V lost 8 bases to trimming and J lost 7 bases, with 11 bases between them. Per germline, CDR1 SEHNR and CDR2 FQNEAQ (reference sequence). The CDR3 bases are TGTGCCAGCGCCAGGGGTCGTGAAGCTTTCTTT. This sequence encodes CASARGREAFF.

This chain links TRBV18 with TRBJ2-1; TRBD2 matches 9 bases. V shed 3 bases and J 1 base; nucleotides not matched to a gene: 7. The CDR3 sequence is 17 residues long. Germline V gives CDR1 KGHSH, CDR2 LQKENI. CDR3 protein: CASSPGGSGGSYNEQFF. CDR3 in DNA: TGTGCCAGCTCACCCGGAGGGAGCGGGGGGTCCTACAATGAGCAGTTCTTC.

V and J are TRBV16 and TRBJ2-7, with D hard to call. The V end was cut by 0 bases, the J end by 1 base, with 13 bases between. The length of the CDR3 is 16 residues. Germline CDR1 and CDR2: KGHSY and FQNENV. In nucleotides, the CDR3 is TGTGCCAGCAGCCAATCGGCCAGCCCTATATCCTACGAGCAGTACTTC. This codes for CASSQSASPISYEQYF.

This clone was found a few times. CDR3 residues: CSVSGLVGSYEQYF. The CDR3 nucleotides are TGCAGCGTCTCCGGACTAGTCGGCTCCTACGAGCAGTACTTC. The chain couples TRBV29-1 to TRBJ2-7, with 7 bases that match TRBD2. V lost 6 bases and J lost 0; bases outside the gene matches: 8. This CDR3 is 14 amino acids long. CDR1 is SQVTM, CDR2 ANQGSEA, per germline.

This chain uses TRBV13 with TRBJ2-7, with D unresolved. V lost 4 bases to trimming and J lost 3 bases, with 16 bases between them. This CDR3 is 15 amino acids long. The germline CDR1 and CDR2 sequences are PRHDT and FYEKMQ (reference sequence). The CDR3, as DNA: TGTGCCAGCAGCTCCCCCCTAGTTGCAGACTACGAGCAGTACTTC. Residues: CASSSPLVADYEQYF.

The gene calls are TRBV5-6 and TRBJ1-2; possible D gene TRBD1, 6 bases. CDR1 and CDR2 (germline): SGHDT, YYEEEE. CDR3 length: 14 residues. V lost 0 bases and J 4 bases, leaving 10 bases between the germline ends. The CDR3 reads CASSLEGGVYGYTF. CDR3 DNA: TGTGCCAGCAGCTTGGAAGGGGGAGTCTATGGCTACACCTTC.

The chain employs TRBV7-9 and TRBJ2-5; no definite D call. Germline V gives CDR1 SEHNR, CDR2 FQNEAQ (reference sequence). V was cut by 5 bases and J by 4 bases, with 11 bases left in between. The CDR3 has 13 amino acids. Here the CDR3 reads CASSLSLGETQYF. The CDR3 DNA sequence: TGTGCCAGCAGCCTGAGTCTGGGAGAGACCCAGTACTTC.

CDR3 amino acids: CAIKGGPESTEAFF. The DNA of the CDR3 is TGTGCCATCAAGGGGGGGCCCGAGAGCACTGAAGCTTTCTTT. V usage is TRBV10-3 and J usage is TRBJ1-1, with D possibly TRBD1 on 6 matching bases. The length of the CDR3 is 14 residues. Per germline, CDR1 ENHRY and CDR2 SYGVKD. The germline V and J ends were trimmed by 7 bases and 4 bases, with 16 bases remaining between them.

This sequence joins TRBV5-1 and TRBJ2-1; possibly TRBD1 for D (5 bases). The CDR3 runs 14 residues. V shed 4 bases and J shed 8 bases, with 16 bases lying between them. Germline V lookup: CDR1 SGHRS, CDR2 YFSETQ. CDR3 residues: CASSLQTVRDEQFF. CDR3 nucleotide sequence: TGCGCCAGCAGCCTGCAAACTGTCAGGGATGAGCAGTTCTTC.

The rearrangement links TRBV7-9 to TRBJ1-2, with D hard to call. CDR3 size: 12 residues. Trimming removed 9 bases at V and 4 bases at J, with 12 bases between. Germline V CDR1 and CDR2: SEHNR, FQNEAQ (reference sequence). The CDR3 DNA is TGTGCCAGTGCGAAGGAAATCTATGGCTACACCTTC. It yields the protein CASAKEIYGYTF.

The chain is built from TRBV4-2 and TRBJ2-2, with D maybe TRBD1 (5 bases). CDR1 LGHNA and CDR2 YNFKEQ come from the germline V gene. The CDR3 extends over 16 amino acids. The germline V and J ends were trimmed by 2 bases and 2 bases, with 12 bases remaining between them. CDR3 sequence: CASSQLSGHNTGELFF. DNA for the CDR3: TGTGCCAGCAGCCAATTGTCCGGACATAACACCGGGGAGCTGTTTTTT.

This clone occurred once. The rearrangement links TRBV15 to TRBJ2-2; D could derive from TRBD1 or TRBD2 (6 bases each). Trimming shortened V by 0 bases and J by 7 bases, and 15 bases separated the two germline ends. CDR3 length: 16 amino acids. The germline gives CDR1 LNHNV, CDR2 YYDKDF (reference sequence). CDR3 residues: CATSRERLGGGGELFF. CDR3 coding DNA: TGTGCCACCAGCAGAGAAAGACTAGGGGGAGGCGGGGAGCTGTTTTTT.

The gene calls are TRBV28 and TRBJ2-7; the match to TRBD1 covers 8 bases. J gave up 6 bases and V 6 bases, and 13 bases lay outside the gene matches. Germline assignment: CDR1 MDHEN and CDR2 SYDVKM. The CDR3 runs 15 residues. Here the CDR3 DNA reads TGTGCCAGCAGGAGTGGACAGGGATCTTCGGGCGAGCAGTACTTC. Protein product: CASRSGQGSSGEQYF. Supplemented by reference TRBV28 and TRBJ2-7, the full variable domain reads DVKVTQSSRYLVKRTGEKVFLECVQDMDHENMFWYRQDPGLGLRLIYFSYDVKMKEKGDIPEGYSVSREKKERFSLILESASTNQTSMYLCASRSGQGSSGEQYFGPGTRLTVT.

This sequence joins TRBV4-2 and TRBJ2-7; 11 bases line up with TRBD1. In germline, CDR1 is LGHNA, CDR2 YNFKEQ. V lost 3 bases, J lost 2 bases, and 3 bases stayed unmatched. The CDR3 covers 15 residues. The CDR3 protein is CASSHRDRGTYEQYF. The CDR3 bases are TGTGCCAGCAGCCACCGGGACAGGGGGACCTACGAGCAGTACTTC.

V gene TRBV11-2 combines with J gene TRBJ2-2; 9 positions match TRBD2. The CDR3 runs to 17 residues. After removal of 0 bases from V and 5 bases from J, the junction contained 7 bases not matched to a gene. Germline CDR1 SGHAT, CDR2 FQNNGV. CDR3 sequence: CASSLDPRLAVTGELFF. DNA for the CDR3: TGTGCCAGCAGCTTAGATCCCCGACTAGCGGTGACCGGGGAGCTGTTTTTT.

This sequence joins TRBV7-6 and TRBJ2-7; 10 nucleotides line up with TRBD1. Unmatched junction bases numbered 12, after V lost 4 bases and J lost 3 bases. The germline V gene encodes CDR1 SGHVS and CDR2 FNYEAQ. The CDR3 contains 17 residues. Written as DNA, the CDR3 is TGTGCCAGCAGCTGGGGGACAGGGGCCCTCCTTAACTACGAGCAGTACTTC. As protein: CASSWGTGALLNYEQYF. Complete variable domain (other parts from reference TRBV7-6 and TRBJ2-7): GAGVSQSPRYKVTKRGQDVALRCDPISGHVSLYWYRQALGQGPEFLTYFNYEAQQDKSGLPNDRFSAERPEGSISTLTIQRTEQRDSAMYRCASSWGTGALLNYEQYFGPGTRLTVT.

The rearrangement links TRBV11-1 to TRBJ2-7; D ambiguous. V dropped 5 bases and J dropped 2 bases, with 19 bases sitting between them. Germline V gene data show CDR1 as SGHAT and CDR2 as FQDESV (reference sequence). This CDR3 has 16 residues. The DNA of the CDR3 is TGTGCCAGCAGCCTCCCCCGCAGGACCCCCACCTACGAGCAGTACTTC. It specifies CASSLPRRTPTYEQYF.

This clone appeared a few times. The J gene is TRBJ1-2, the V gene TRBV5-1; possible D gene TRBD1, 5 bases. This CDR3 has 12 residues. The V end was cut by 4 bases, the J end by 7 bases, with 11 bases between. Germline V CDR1 and CDR2: SGHRS, YFSETQ. DNA for the CDR3: TGCGCCAGCAGCCCCTCGGGACCTGGCTACACCTTC. Protein: CASSPSGPGYTF.

The chain recombines TRBV6-5 with TRBJ1-2, with a possible D match to TRBD1 (6 bases). V was pared by 5 bases and J by 7 bases, with 17 bases between. Germline CDR1 is MNHEY and CDR2 is SVGAGI. The CDR3 extends over 14 amino acids. CDR3 DNA: TGTGCCAGCAGTGACCTACAGGGACGAGGTGGCTACACCTTC. It codes for CASSDLQGRGGYTF.

This rearrangement joins TRBV9 to TRBJ1-5, with a weak D call TRBD1 (5 bases). V was trimmed by 0 bases and J by 6 bases, leaving 13 bases between them. Germline lookup yields CDR1 SGDLS and CDR2 YYNGEE. This CDR3 has 15 residues. The CDR3 nucleotides read TGTGCCAGCAGCGTAGTGCGGCAGGGAGCTCAGCCCCAGCATTTT. It encodes CASSVVRQGAQPQHF.

This chain links TRBV7-9 with TRBJ2-3, with D possibly being TRBD2 (5 bases). V gave up 3 bases and J gave up 5 bases, with 9 bases separating them. Germline V gives CDR1 SEHNR, CDR2 FQNEAQ (reference sequence). The CDR3 sequence is 13 residues long. CDR3 region: CASSFGSQDTQYF. DNA for the CDR3: TGTGCCAGCAGCTTTGGGAGTCAAGATACGCAGTATTTT.

The chain uses TRBV9 and TRBJ1-2; no definite D call. V lost 3 bases, J lost 3 bases, and 9 bases lay in between. Germline V gene data show CDR1 as SGDLS and CDR2 as YYNGEE. The CDR3 has 13 residues. CDR3 sequence (DNA): TGTGCCAGCAGCGACGGGGATTACTATGGCTACACCTTC. As protein: CASSDGDYYGYTF. Supplemented by reference TRBV9 and TRBJ1-2, the full variable domain reads DSGVTQTPKHLITATGQRVTLRCSPRSGDLSVYWYQQSLDQGLQFLIQYYNGEERAKGNILERFSAQQFPDLHSELNLSSLELGDSALYFCASSDGDYYGYTFGSGTRLTVV.

This clone has only one observation. The chain combines TRBV5-6 with TRBJ2-7; possibly TRBD1 for D (5 bases). The CDR3 runs 13 residues. Germline values: CDR1 SGHDT, CDR2 YYEEEE. V lost 4 bases and J lost 3, with 11 bases in between. The CDR3 spells CASSLGHLYEQYF. The CDR3 DNA follows: TGTGCCAGCAGCCTCGGACACCTCTACGAGCAGTACTTC.